A single sample gave rise to the 9 T cell receptor beta chains below, sequenced in a study of T cell repertoires in cytomegalovirus infection. These receptors' targets are unknown. TCRdb re-derived calls from the reads in MiXCR, one entry per CDR3 protein. The repertoire holds about 900,000 distinct CDR3 sequences, with roughly 30% as singletons. The material was cultured CD8+ T cells from PBMCs, obtained from culture after CMV antigen stimulation. The origin of the receptors is a human donor in good health (CMV status not recorded). Some clones in this sample may be carry-over from other donors' samples.

The chain is built from TRBV28 and TRBJ1-4; D gene ambiguous. This CDR3 has 15 residues. Between the trimmed V and J ends, which lost 2 bases and 4 bases, there was a span of 11 bases. The germline gives CDR1 MDHEN, CDR2 SYDVKM. The CDR3 loop is CASSLRAGINEKLFF. The DNA for the CDR3 is TGTGCCAGCAGTTTACGGGCGGGGATTAATGAAAAACTGTTTTTT.

V and J are TRBV11-2 and TRBJ2-1; tentatively, D is TRBD1 (5 bases). V shed 11 bases and J shed 6 bases, with 14 bases lying between them. CDR1 is SGHAT and CDR2 is FQNNGV in the germline V gene. The CDR3 has 12 amino acids. The CDR3 spells CAGGHALNEQFF. CDR3 nucleotides: TGTGCCGGTGGACATGCACTCAATGAGCAGTTCTTC.

The CDR3 region is CASSPGGKGTEAFF. CDR3 DNA sequence: TGTGCCAGCAGCCCCGGGGGGAAAGGCACTGAAGCTTTCTTT. This sequence joins TRBV7-6 and TRBJ1-1, with D possibly being TRBD1 (5 bases). Germline V CDR1 and CDR2: SGHVS, FNYEAQ. The length of the CDR3 is 14 residues. Between the trimmed V and J ends, which lost 5 bases and 4 bases, there was a span of 14 bases. Full variable domain (remainder filled in from reference TRBV7-6 and TRBJ1-1): GAGVSQSPRYKVTKRGQDVALRCDPISGHVSLYWYRQALGQGPEFLTYFNYEAQQDKSGLPNDRFSAERPEGSISTLTIQRTEQRDSAMYRCASSPGGKGTEAFFGQGTRLTVV.

V gene TRBV6-1 combines with J gene TRBJ2-7, with D unresolved. Germline V gives CDR1 MNHNS, CDR2 SASEGT. V lost 2 bases and J 6 bases, leaving 5 bases between the germline ends. CDR3 size: 11 residues. The CDR3 DNA reads TGTGCCAGCAGTGAATCCGGCGAGCAGTACTTC. It is translated as CASSESGEQYF.

The V gene is TRBV30, the J gene TRBJ2-2, with 8 bases matching TRBD2. Trimming cost V 3 bases and J 3 bases; bases outside gene matches: 6. The CDR3 runs 15 residues. Germline values: CDR1 GTSNPN, CDR2 SVGIG (reference sequence). The CDR3 protein is CAWRGAGLDTGELFF. The CDR3 DNA reads TGTGCCTGGAGAGGGGCGGGACTAGACACCGGGGAGCTGTTTTTT.

The chain has TRBV4-2 and TRBJ2-7; weak D call: TRBD1 (5 bases). CDR3 length: 14 residues. With 0 bases removed from V and 1 base from J, the gap between germline ends came to 7 bases. CDR1 and CDR2 (germline): LGHNA, YNFKEQ. CDR3 DNA: TGTGCCAGCAGCCAAGAGACAGCATCCTACGAGCAGTACGTC. This gives the protein CASSQETASYEQYV.

The chain carries TRBV19 and TRBJ1-1; no clear D. Trimming stripped 4 bases from V and 3 bases from J, with 9 bases between. CDR3 length: 13 amino acids. Looked up from germline, CDR1 is LNHDA and CDR2 is SQIVND (reference sequence). This CDR3 is CASSSREDTEAFF. CDR3 bases: TGTGCCAGTAGTAGCCGGGAGGACACTGAAGCTTTCTTT. Full variable domain (missing parts from reference TRBV19 and TRBJ1-1): DGGITQSPKYLFRKEGQNVTLSCEQNLNHDAMYWYRQDPGQGLRLIYYSQIVNDFQKGDIAEGYSVSREKKESFPLTVTSAQKNPTAFYLCASSSREDTEAFFGQGTRLTVV.

The chain recombines TRBV7-9 with TRBJ2-3; D not certain. Germline V CDR1 and CDR2: SEHNR, FQNEAQ (reference sequence). Deletions cut 3 bases from V and 6 bases from J, with 10 bases between. The CDR3 spans 13 residues. The CDR3 sequence is CASSFLTDDTQYF. The CDR3 coding sequence is TGTGCCAGCAGCTTTCTAACCGATGATACGCAGTATTTT.

The chain combines TRBV6-8 with TRBJ1-2; D call uncertain. V lost 6 bases and J lost 9, with 17 bases in between. The CDR3 is 13 amino acids. Germline-derived CDR1 and CDR2 are MNHGY and SAAAGT. The CDR3 spells CASRQTSLGSYTF. CDR3 sequence (DNA): TGTGCCAGCAGACAAACAAGTCTTGGTAGCTACACCTTC.